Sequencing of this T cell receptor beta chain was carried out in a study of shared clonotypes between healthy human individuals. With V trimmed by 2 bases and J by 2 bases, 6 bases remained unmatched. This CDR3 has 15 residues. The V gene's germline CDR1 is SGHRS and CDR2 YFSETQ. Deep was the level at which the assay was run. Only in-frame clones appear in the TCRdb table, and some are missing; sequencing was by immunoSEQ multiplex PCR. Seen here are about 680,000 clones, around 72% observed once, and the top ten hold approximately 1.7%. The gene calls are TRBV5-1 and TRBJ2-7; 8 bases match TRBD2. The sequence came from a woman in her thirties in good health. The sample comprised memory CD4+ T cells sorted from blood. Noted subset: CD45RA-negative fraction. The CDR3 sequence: CASSFLGLETYEQYF. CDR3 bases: TGCGCCAGCAGCTTCTTGGGACTAGAAACCTACGAGCAGTACTTC.